Each of the 32 T cell receptor beta chains below was sequenced from the same sample in a study of T-cell reconstitution after alpha-beta-depleted transplantation in children. Unique molecular identifiers were used in preparing the TCRbeta library. TCRdb reprocessed the PCR reads via MiXCR and lists one record per CDR3 protein. This table has approximately 400,000 distinct CDR3 sequences, 11% appearing once. Sequences were derived from PBMCs from the stem cell graft donor, sampled from the stem cell graft. The receptors originated from a human donor who donated a stem cell graft to a child with acute myeloid leukemia.

This clonotype was recorded a few times. CDR3 coding DNA: TGCGCCAGCAGCTTGGAGCACTATAATTCACCCCTCCACTTT. This gives the protein CASSLEHYNSPLHF. V usage is TRBV5-1 and J usage is TRBJ1-6; D is undetermined. CDR3 length equals 14 residues. Trimming cost V 0 bases and J 3 bases, with 4 bases left between them. Germline CDR1 SGHRS, CDR2 YFSETQ.

This clonotype was detected ten times or more. The chain joins TRBV12-3 or TRBV12-4 to TRBJ2-2; tentatively, D is TRBD2 (6 bases). The CDR3 spans 14 residues. The ends were cut back, 8 bases at V and 2 bases at J, with 12 bases in the middle. This CDR3 reads CASQRDSNTGELFF. The CDR3 DNA reads as TGTGCCAGCCAACGGGACTCCAACACCGGGGAGCTGTTTTTT.

V gene TRBV5-1 combines with J gene TRBJ2-5; 8 positions agree with TRBD1. Germline V CDR1 and CDR2: SGHRS, YFSETQ. The CDR3 has 16 residues. V was clipped by 3 bases and J by 4 bases; unmatched bases: 11. Here the CDR3 DNA reads TGCGCCAGCAGCTCAAGTATGCAGGGGGCGGGAGAGACCCAGTACTTC. Translating gives CASSSSMQGAGETQYF.

This clonotype was seen a few times. The chain is built from TRBV7-2 and TRBJ2-7, with 10 bases aligning to TRBD1. CDR1 SGHTA and CDR2 FQGNSA come from the germline V gene. The CDR3 consists of 16 residues. Trimming took 2 bases from V and 4 from J; bases not matched to a gene: 8. The CDR3 DNA sequence: TGTGCCAGCAGCTTATCGGGGACAGGGGCGGGTTACGAGCAGTACTTC. Its translation: CASSLSGTGAGYEQYF.

This clonotype was counted many times. The V and J genes are TRBV5-1 and TRBJ2-2; D possibly corresponds to TRBD1 (5 bases). This CDR3 region has 14 residues. V was trimmed by 1 base and J by 2 bases, leaving 6 bases between them. Germline values: CDR1 SGHRS, CDR2 YFSETQ. For the CDR3, the DNA is TGCGCCAGCAGCTTGACAGGAAACACCGGGGAGCTGTTTTTT. This codes for CASSLTGNTGELFF.

This clonotype was counted a few times. V and J are TRBV29-1 and TRBJ1-1; TRBD1 aligns across 7 bases. The length of the CDR3 is 16 residues. After removal of 4 bases from V and 5 bases from J, the junction contained 16 bases not matched to a gene. Looked up from germline, CDR1 is SQVTM and CDR2 is ANQGSEA. Here the CDR3 reads CSVGGDSDRVLTEAFF. In DNA, the CDR3 is TGCAGCGTTGGCGGGGATTCTGACAGGGTATTAACTGAAGCTTTCTTT.

For this clonotype: An end of the junction does not agree with germline; a read error may underlie this. The V and J genes are TRBV2 and TRBJ1-5; D remains ambiguous. Germline V gene data show CDR1 as SNHLY and CDR2 as FYNNEI. This CDR3 has 12 amino acids. CDR3: CASIEFIQPQHF. The CDR3 nucleotides read TGTGCCAGCATTGAATTTATCCAGCCCCAGCATTTT.

The chain is built from TRBV5-4 and TRBJ2-2; tentative D call: TRBD1 (5 bases). V was shortened by 7 bases and J by 1 base, with 14 bases between the two germline ends. Germline V gives CDR1 SGHNT, CDR2 YYREEE (reference sequence). The CDR3 contains 15 residues. CDR3 sequence (DNA): TGTGCCAGCCGAATGCGGCAGGGGAACACCGGGGAGCTGTTTTTT. This sequence encodes CASRMRQGNTGELFF.

This clonotype occurred many times. J is TRBJ2-1 and V is TRBV7-2, with 8 bases matching TRBD2. The CDR3 sequence is 15 residues long. Looked up from germline, CDR1 is SGHTA and CDR2 is FQGNSA. V shed 2 bases, J shed 4 bases, and the junction held 4 bases outside the gene matches. This chain's CDR3 is CASSLRAGEYNEQFF. CDR3 bases: TGTGCCAGCAGCTTAAGAGCGGGGGAATACAATGAGCAGTTCTTC.

In this sample, this clonotype turned up a few times. This chain uses TRBV27 with TRBJ2-7, with 12 nucleotides matching TRBD2. This CDR3 is 16 amino acids long. V shed 2 bases, J shed 3 bases, and the junction held 5 bases outside the gene matches. Germline CDR1 reads MNHEY; CDR2 reads SMNVEV (reference sequence). This CDR3 reads CASSLGRTSGIYEQYF. The CDR3 DNA sequence: TGTGCCAGCAGTTTAGGGAGGACTAGCGGGATCTACGAGCAGTACTTC.

This clonotype was seen ten or more times. The gene calls are TRBV3-1 and TRBJ2-1, with D uncertain. The CDR3 length is 15 residues. V gave up 4 bases and J gave up 9 bases, with 19 bases separating them. Germline assignment: CDR1 LGHDT and CDR2 YNNKEL (reference sequence). CDR3 DNA sequence: TGTGCCAGCAGCCCCCTATCCTACGCAGGCAGTGAGCAGTTCTTC. Its translation: CASSPLSYAGSEQFF.

In this sample, this clonotype turned up a few times. The rearrangement joins TRBV7-2 to TRBJ2-1, with D tentatively TRBD2 (5 bases). The CDR3 extends over 14 amino acids. V was pared by 0 bases and J by 6 bases, with 9 bases between. Germline CDR1 reads SGHTA; CDR2 reads FQGNSA. CDR3 sequence (DNA): TGTGCCAGCAGCTTAGCAAGGACTTTCAATGAGCAGTTCTTC. It translates to CASSLARTFNEQFF.

This clonotype was observed once. The gene calls are TRBV18 and TRBJ2-1; 9 bases align to TRBD2. Germline CDR1 is KGHSH and CDR2 is LQKENI. The CDR3 contains 15 residues. The V segment lost 3 bases and the J segment 8 bases; nucleotides outside the gene matches: 8. CDR3 in amino acids: CASSPPGTSSHEQFF. Here the CDR3 DNA reads TGTGCCAGCTCACCGCCCGGGACTAGCTCCCATGAGCAGTTCTTC.

This clonotype was observed many times. The chain couples TRBV10-3 to TRBJ1-5; 9 bases line up with TRBD1. CDR3 length equals 14 residues. J was trimmed by 0 bases and V by 10 bases; bases with no gene match: 4. Looked up from germline, CDR1 is ENHRY and CDR2 is SYGVKD. The CDR3 loop reads CATRGQGSNQPQHF. CDR3 bases: TGTGCCACCCGGGGACAGGGTAGCAATCAGCCCCAGCATTTT.

The chain combines TRBV12-3 or TRBV12-4 with TRBJ2-2, with D perhaps TRBD2 (6 bases). Trimming cost V 5 bases and J 1 base, with 14 bases left between them. The CDR3 extends over 16 amino acids. CDR3 sequence reads: CASSHPSEMNTGELFF. The DNA of the CDR3 is TGTGCCAGCAGTCACCCTAGCGAAATGAACACCGGGGAGCTGTTTTTT.

At least ten counts were recorded for this clonotype. CDR3 sequence reads: CASSPQGGNQPQHF. The CDR3 DNA follows: TGTGCTAGCAGCCCACAGGGGGGCAATCAGCCCCAGCATTTT. J is TRBJ1-5 and V is TRBV18; 8 bases are a match to TRBD1. Germline loops: CDR1 KGHSH, CDR2 LQKENI. The CDR3 has 14 amino acids.

This clonotype was seen only a few times. The gene calls are TRBV12-3 or TRBV12-4 and TRBJ2-3; D unclear. Trimming took off 4 bases at V and 6 bases at J, with 14 bases between the two ends. This CDR3 is 14 amino acids long. DNA for the CDR3: TGTGCCAGCAGTTCGAGACCAGGTGGGGATACGCAGTATTTT. Its translation: CASSSRPGGDTQYF.

The chain links TRBV12-3 or TRBV12-4 to TRBJ2-1, with TRBD2 matching 8 bases. V was clipped by 2 bases and J by 12 bases; unmatched bases: 6. The CDR3 contains 13 residues. The CDR3 DNA reads as TGTGCCAGCAGTTTACCGGGACTAGGTTCGCAGTTCTTC. Residues: CASSLPGLGSQFF.

This clonotype was found a few times. V is TRBV20-1 and J is TRBJ2-7; 9 bases are a match to TRBD2. CDR1 is DFQATT, CDR2 SNEGSKA, per germline (reference sequence). The CDR3 runs 15 residues. V dropped 0 bases and J dropped 4; count of bases not matched to a gene: 7. The CDR3 DNA follows: TGCAGTGCTAGAGACTATAGCGGGAGCGGTTACGAGCAGTACTTC. Residues: CSARDYSGSGYEQYF.

The chain is built from TRBV12-3 or TRBV12-4 and TRBJ1-1, with a tentative D call TRBD1 (6 bases). The CDR3 contains 13 residues. Trimming left V 3 bases short and J 8 bases short, with 13 bases between. The CDR3 nucleotides read TGTGCCAGCAGTTTGCGGGGGCCCCGGGAAGCTTTCTTT. Translating it yields CASSLRGPREAFF.

This chain joins TRBV9 and TRBJ2-1, with a weak D call TRBD2 (6 bases). Trimming removed 0 bases at V and 4 bases at J, with 17 bases between. The CDR3 totals 17 residues. CDR1 SGDLS and CDR2 YYNGEE come from the germline V gene. CDR3 loop: CASSVESPAGLYNEQFF. CDR3 bases: TGTGCCAGCAGCGTAGAGAGTCCTGCGGGATTATACAATGAGCAGTTCTTC.

This chain connects TRBV2 to TRBJ2-2; tentatively, D is TRBD1 (5 bases). Trimming shortened V by 5 bases and J by 0 bases, and 10 bases separated the two germline ends. Germline V lookup: CDR1 SNHLY, CDR2 FYNNEI. CDR3 length equals 15 residues. The CDR3 DNA sequence: TGTGCCAGCAGTATAGACAGATCGAACACCGGGGAGCTGTTTTTT. Translated, it gives CASSIDRSNTGELFF.

This clonotype turned up a few times. The rearrangement links TRBV6-5 to TRBJ1-4; weak D call: TRBD1 (6 bases). The V end lost 2 bases, the J end lost 0 bases, and 16 bases lay between the germline ends. CDR3 length equals 18 residues. CDR1 is MNHEY and CDR2 is SVGAGI in the germline V gene. CDR3 loop: CASSYPRQALATNEKLFF. The DNA for the CDR3 is TGTGCCAGCAGTTACCCAAGACAGGCGCTAGCAACTAATGAAAAACTGTTTTTT.

Of note for this clonotype: Possible read error: a much larger clone is one base away. The rearrangement links TRBV2 to TRBJ2-5; 10 nucleotides align to TRBD1. This CDR3 is 16 amino acids long. Trimming took 5 bases from V and 4 from J; bases not matched to a gene: 10. Germline CDR1 SNHLY, CDR2 FYNNEI. CDR3 DNA: TGTGCCAGCAGTCCTACCGACAGGGGGCAGGGAGAGACCCAGTACTTC. Its protein product is CASSPTDRGQGETQYF.

This clonotype was detected a few times. The chain couples TRBV19 to TRBJ2-4; 9 nucleotides line up with TRBD1. V lost 3 bases, J lost 8 bases, and 5 bases stayed unmatched. The CDR3 is 14 residues long. The germline gives CDR1 LNHDA, CDR2 SQIVND (reference sequence). The CDR3 region is CASSIGDREYIQYF. CDR3 DNA sequence: TGTGCCAGTAGTATTGGGGACAGGGAGTACATTCAGTACTTC.

This clonotype was seen many times. This chain joins TRBV20-1 and TRBJ2-3; D gene unclear. The V gene's germline CDR1 is DFQATT and CDR2 SNEGSKA (reference sequence). The CDR3 contains 15 residues. The V gene lost 0 bases and the J gene lost 0 bases, with 10 bases spanning the gap. The CDR3 spells CSARDYVLSTDTQYF. DNA for the CDR3: TGCAGTGCTAGAGATTACGTCTTGAGCACAGATACGCAGTATTTT.

The rearrangement joins TRBV7-9 to TRBJ2-7; D gene ambiguous. V was pared by 1 base and J by 6 bases, with 16 bases between. The CDR3 is 15 residues long. The germline CDR1 and CDR2 sequences are SEHNR and FQNEAQ (reference sequence). The CDR3 DNA follows: TGTGCCAGCAGCTTAGGCGAGACATCTGGGTCCGAGCAGTACTTC. Residues: CASSLGETSGSEQYF.

There are a few counts of this clonotype. The rearrangement uses TRBV5-1 and TRBJ1-1; D remains unclear. V was pared by 0 bases and J by 0 bases, with 21 bases between. Looked up from germline, CDR1 is SGHRS and CDR2 is YFSETQ. This CDR3 comprises 19 residues. CDR3 protein: CASSLVVAVGSPMNTEAFF. The CDR3 DNA sequence: TGCGCCAGCAGCTTGGTCGTGGCAGTCGGGAGTCCCATGAACACTGAAGCTTTCTTT. The full variable domain, with the rest looked up from reference TRBV5-1 and TRBJ1-1, is KAGVTQTPRYLIKTRGQQVTLSCSPISGHRSVSWYQQTPGQGLQFLFEYFSETQRNKGNFPGRFSGRQFSNSRSEMNVSTLELGDSALYLCASSLVVAVGSPMNTEAFFGQGTRLTVV.

This clonotype was seen a few times. The chain employs TRBV5-5 and TRBJ2-1; possibly TRBD1 for D (6 bases). The germline V gene encodes CDR1 SGHKS and CDR2 YYEKEE (reference sequence). Between the trimmed V and J ends, which lost 1 base and 7 bases, there was a span of 12 bases. The CDR3 consists of 14 residues. CDR3 nucleotide sequence: TGTGCCAGCAGCTTGTTGGGGGCCGGGAATGAGCAGTTCTTC. This gives the protein CASSLLGAGNEQFF.

Written as DNA, the CDR3 is TGTGCCATCAGGGCCACAGGGGCTGGTGGCTACACCTTC. It is translated as CAIRATGAGGYTF. This chain links TRBV10-3 with TRBJ1-2; 7 bases fit TRBD1. CDR1 is ENHRY and CDR2 is SYGVKD in the germline V gene. This CDR3 is 13 amino acids long. Trimming removed 6 bases from V and 7 bases from J; junction bases left unmatched: 8.

Ten or more counts support this clonotype. The rearrangement uses TRBV20-1 and TRBJ2-3; 15 bases agree with TRBD2. CDR1 and CDR2 (germline): DFQATT, SNEGSKA (reference sequence). The CDR3 totals 16 residues. The CDR3 reads CTPWGLAGGRRDTQYF. In DNA form, the CDR3 reads TGCACCCCATGGGGACTAGCGGGAGGCCGGCGGGATACGCAGTATTTT.

This clonotype was counted only a few times. The genes are TRBV29-1 and TRBJ2-5, with 9 positions matching TRBD2. Per germline, CDR1 SQVTM and CDR2 ANQGSEA. J was trimmed by 2 bases and V by 4 bases; bases with no gene match: 5. The CDR3 runs to 14 residues. CDR3 nucleotide sequence: TGCAGCGTTGTTCCTAGCGGGAAGCAAGAGACCCAGTACTTC. This translates into CSVVPSGKQETQYF.